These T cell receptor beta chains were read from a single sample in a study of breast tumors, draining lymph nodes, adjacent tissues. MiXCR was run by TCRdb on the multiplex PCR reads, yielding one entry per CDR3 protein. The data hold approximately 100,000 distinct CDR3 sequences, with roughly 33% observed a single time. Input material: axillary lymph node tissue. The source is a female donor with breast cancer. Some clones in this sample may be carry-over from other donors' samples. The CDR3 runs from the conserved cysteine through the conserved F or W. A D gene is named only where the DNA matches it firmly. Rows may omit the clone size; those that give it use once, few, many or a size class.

CSARSRDDEKLFF TGCAGTGCTAGAAGCAGGGACGATGAAAAACTGTTTTTT many TRBV20-1 NA TRBJ1-4
CASSSTDRLREKLFF TGTGCCAGCAGCTCCACGGACAGACTTCGGGAAAAACTGTTTTTT many TRBV7-9 NA TRBJ1-4
CASRHYSRSEKLFF TGTGCCAGCAGACACTACTCACGTTCCGAAAAACTGTTTTTT NA TRBV12-3/TRBV12-4 NA TRBJ1-4
CASSPTDSRGTGELFF TGTGCCAGTAGTCCAACCGACTCGCGAGGCACCGGGGAGCTGTTTTTT many TRBV19 NA TRBJ2-2
CASSVGQGLAKNIQYF TGTGCCAGCAGCGTGGGGCAGGGGTTAGCCAAAAACATTCAGTACTTC many TRBV12-3/TRBV12-4 NA TRBJ2-4
CASSRDGYLMNTEAFF TGCGCCAGCAGCCGCGACGGATACTTAATGAACACTGAAGCTTTCTTT few TRBV5-1 NA TRBJ1-1
CASSPSWEQPQHF TGTGCCAGCTCACCAAGTTGGGAACAGCCCCAGCATTTT many TRBV18 NA TRBJ1-5
CASSFRTSGSGEQFF TGTGCCAGCAGCTTTAGGACTAGCGGGAGTGGTGAGCAGTTCTTC many TRBV5-4 TRBD2 TRBJ2-1
CSARGGASDTQYF TGCAGTGCCCGAGGGGGGGCCTCAGATACGCAGTATTTT many TRBV20-1 NA TRBJ2-3
CASSLELQEQYF TGCGCCAGCAGCTTGGAACTGCAGGAGCAGTACTTC many TRBV5-1 NA TRBJ2-7
CASSGTALGNEQFF TGCGCCAGCAGCGGGACAGCCTTGGGGAATGAGCAGTTCTTC NA TRBV10-1 TRBD1 TRBJ2-1
CASSSGVNQPQHF TGTGCCAGCAGCAGTGGGGTTAATCAGCCCCAGCATTTT many TRBV11-2 NA TRBJ1-5
CASSVNRISYNEQFF TGTGCCAGCAGCGTCAATAGGATCTCCTACAATGAGCAGTTCTTC many TRBV9 NA TRBJ2-1
CASSPPQEGELFF TGTGCCAGCAGTCCCCCACAGGAAGGGGAGCTGTTTTTT NA TRBV6-7 NA TRBJ2-2
CASSWGSVEPQHF TGTGCCAGCAGTTGGGGGTCAGTGGAGCCCCAGCATTTT many TRBV12-3/TRBV12-4 NA TRBJ1-5
CASSSGTAIYNEQLF TGTGCCAGCAGCTCTGGGACGGCAATCTACAATGAGCAGCTCTTC NA TRBV7-2 NA TRBJ2-1
CASSHGTTGREKLFF TGCGCCAGCAGCCACGGGACAACGGGGCGTGAAAAACTGTTTTTT many TRBV5-1 NA TRBJ1-4
CASSRGAYEQYF TGTGCCAGCAGCCGCGGGGCCTACGAGCAGTACTTC NA TRBV3-1 NA TRBJ2-7
CASSRSGGTYNEQFF TGTGCCAGCAGCCGCAGCGGGGGAACCTACAATGAGCAGTTCTTC many TRBV7-9 TRBD2 TRBJ2-1
CASSWRGFSSGNTIYF TGTGCCAGCAGCTGGCGAGGGTTTAGCTCTGGAAACACCATATATTTT many TRBV7-9 NA TRBJ1-3
CASRGSTTGEGANIQYF TGTGCCAGCAGGGGATCGACGACCGGGGAGGGGGCGAACATTCAGTACTTC NA TRBV2 NA TRBJ2-4
CASSQGWTSVYEQYF TGCGCCAGCAGCCAAGGGTGGACTAGCGTCTACGAGCAGTACTTC many TRBV4-1 TRBD2 TRBJ2-7
CASSLSASYEQYF TGTGCCAGCAGTCTTAGTGCCTCCTACGAGCAGTACTTC many TRBV27 NA TRBJ2-7
CSVLTNVYGYTF TGCAGCGTCCTGACAAACGTCTATGGCTACACCTTC NA TRBV29-1 NA TRBJ1-2
CASSDPGQGDGYTF TGTGCCAGCAGTGACCCGGGACAGGGGGATGGCTACACCTTC NA TRBV2 TRBD1 TRBJ1-2
CASSKGRYYGYTF TGCGCCAGCAGCAAAGGACGGTACTATGGCTACACCTTC NA TRBV2 NA TRBJ1-2
CASSYSPLNTEAFF TGTGCCAGCAGTTACTCGCCTCTGAACACTGAAGCTTTCTTT NA TRBV6-5 NA TRBJ1-1
CSAKSLNEQFF TGCAGTGCTAAATCTCTCAATGAGCAGTTCTTC many TRBV20-1 NA TRBJ2-1
CASSLGFHGYTF TGTGCCAGCAGTTTAGGGTTCCATGGCTACACCTTC many TRBV6-5 NA TRBJ1-2
CASSFRDRGPQETQYF TGTGCCAGCAGCTTTAGGGACAGGGGACCCCAAGAGACCCAGTACTTC many TRBV7-2 TRBD1 TRBJ2-5
CSARVSTLQETQYF TGCAGTGCTAGGGTTAGCACCTTACAAGAGACCCAGTACTTC many TRBV20-1 NA TRBJ2-5
CASSEAGTGTGWKDTQYF TGTGCCAGCAGTGAAGCGGGGACCGGGACAGGGTGGAAAGATACGCAGTATTTT many TRBV6-1 TRBD1 TRBJ2-3
CAISEYDNEQFF TGTGCCATCAGTGAGTACGACAATGAGCAGTTCTTC many TRBV10-3 NA TRBJ2-1
CATSREVLRNTIYF TGTGCCACCAGCAGAGAAGTCCTCCGAAACACCATATATTTT many TRBV15 NA TRBJ1-3
CASSYGRYEKLFF TGTGCCAGCAGTTACGGCCGGTATGAAAAACTGTTTTTT NA TRBV6-5 NA TRBJ1-4
CASSLGTGSKGYTF TGCGCCAGCAGCTTGGGGACAGGGAGTAAAGGCTACACCTTC NA TRBV5-1 TRBD1 TRBJ1-2
CASSQGWNTGELFF TGTGCCAGCAGTCAGGGGTGGAACACCGGGGAGCTGTTTTTT many TRBV6-5 NA TRBJ2-2
CASSQDWGPGNEQFF TGTGCCAGCAGCCAAGATTGGGGGCCTGGCAATGAGCAGTTCTTC NA TRBV14 NA TRBJ2-1
CAIRRTGQENTEAFF TGTGCCATCAGACGGACAGGGCAGGAGAACACTGAAGCTTTCTTT NA TRBV10-3 TRBD1 TRBJ1-1
CASSERAGEEPQHF TGCGCCAGCAGCGAGAGGGCAGGAGAGGAGCCCCAGCATTTT NA TRBV5-1 NA TRBJ1-5
CSAKLAGGQGTQYF TGCAGTGCAAAACTAGCGGGGGGGCAGGGTACGCAGTATTTT many TRBV20-1 TRBD2 TRBJ2-3
CASSVRGVGEETQYF TGTGCCAGCAGCGTAAGGGGCGTCGGGGAAGAGACCCAGTACTTC many TRBV9 NA TRBJ2-5
CSARSGTANTGELFF TGCAGTGCTAGATCCGGGACAGCGAACACCGGGGAGCTGTTTTTT NA TRBV20-1 TRBD1 TRBJ2-2
CASSLEETQYF TGTGCCAGCAGCTTGGAAGAGACCCAGTACTTC many TRBV5-5 NA TRBJ2-5